This T cell receptor beta chain was captured in a study of blood T cell repertoires in COVID-19. Across the whole study: T cells, B-cell-depleted T cells, or PBMCs supplied cDNA or gDNA.

There are 15 residues in the CDR3. With V trimmed by 5 bases and J by 8 bases, 9 bases remained unmatched. The germline CDR1 and CDR2 sequences are MDHEN and SYDVKM. Original data processing: Reference gene primer amplification gave estimated nucleated cell counts. Method: immunoSEQ multiplex PCR; TCRdb's copy keeps in-frame clones and lacks some. Clone size and the V and J calls come from that table; the DNA yielded D and trimming. Among fewer than 250,000 clones listed, approximately 85% were seen once. The chain has TRBV28 and TRBJ1-4; 9 bases fit TRBD1. The clonotype comes from a man in his fifties or sixties with acute or convalescent COVID-19. Sequenced input: peripheral blood. The CDR3 sequence: CASSRYTGGKEKLFF. DNA for the CDR3: TGTGCCAGCAGTCGATATACAGGGGGCAAGGAAAAACTGTTTTTT.